This note documents a single T cell receptor (beta chain) sequence. No antigen is known for it. One base away there is no much larger clone; base qualities are not given. The sample holds other DNA sequences that translate to the same CDR3. TCRbeta CDR3 regions were amplified from genomic DNA by means of the immunoSEQ Assay, a bias-controlled multiplex PCR. The study's processing was this. Within the assay, amplification of reference gene primers was used to estimate how many nucleated cells each sample contained. To quantify the absolute abundance of each unique TCRbeta CDR3 rearrangement, sequence reads were collapsed and filtered. Productive Simpson clonality was computed per sample as the square root of Simpson's diversity index over productive rearrangements. Not all clones reach the TCRdb copy of this immuneACCESS table, which keeps in-frame sequences only. Checked studies attribute under half of the gap to unresolved V genes and leave the rest unexplained. The V and J calls and clone size are taken from that table; D and trimming were inferred from the DNA. For this sample the table gives 100,000 to 150,000 clones, of which around nine tenths were detected only once. The ten largest clonotypes hold less than 4.5% of the sample.

The sample belongs to a study of blood T cell repertoires in COVID-19 (TCRdb year 2020). About the investigation overall: Samples from collaborators originated in the United States, Italy and Spain and spanned both the acute and convalescent phases of COVID-19. The prospective study material was composed of cDNA or gDNA derived from T cells, B-cell-depleted T cells, or PBMCs. Deeply sampled blood TCRbeta repertoires from subjects exposed to, actively infected with, or recovered from COVID-19 were included in the dataset. A freely available public database, intended as a resource for researchers studying the immune response to SARS-CoV-2, is where the repertoires were released. The samples were drawn from the first 160 participants of the ongoing ImmuneRACE study and from over 950 subjects provided by 6 global collaborators. A de-identified subject ID, COVID-19 status, age in years and sex were almost always included in the sample metadata. Where available, HLA class I and class II types were taken from metadata supplied by the sample provider and were not determined by assay-based typing.

Results and caveats for the whole study, not just this receptor: The amount of clinical and demographic metadata varied by source and participant and was provided uncurated.

V is shortened by 5 bases, J by 0 bases, and the region joining them spans 8 bases. CDR1 and CDR2 were assigned from the germline V gene as KGHSH and LQKENI. The CDR3 holds 13 amino acids from the cysteine to the phenylalanine. Only the CDR3 region is kept as DNA, spanning 39 bases read in frame from base 1. One collaborating source in Seattle enrolled patients while the patients were actively infected and followed the patients over time throughout the course of disease. The collaborating institutions used their own protocols to collect whole blood in K2EDTA tubes. For TCRbeta analysis, collaborators shipped samples as frozen whole blood, isolated PBMCs, or DNA extracted from either of those sample types.

The chain is made from TRBV18 and TRBJ2-7; 5 matching bases give a weak D call of TRBD1. The sample taken for sequencing was peripheral blood. This TCR was sampled from a man aged 60 to 69 with COVID-19, enrolled during active disease. The bases read TGTGCCAGCTCAGGGGCCGGCTCCTACGAGCAGTACTTC. Its protein product is CASSGAGSYEQYF.